What follows are 32 T cell receptor beta chains derived from one specimen sequenced in a study of T-cell reconstitution after alpha-beta-depleted transplantation in children. Unique molecular identifiers were incorporated into the prepared TCRbeta library. TCRdb passed the PCR reads through MiXCR, listing each CDR3 protein once. The data show approximately 200,000 distinct CDR3 sequences, less than 15% seen once. The specimen was PBMCs from the stem cell graft donor, collected from the stem cell graft. Receptors were obtained from a human donor who donated a stem cell graft to a child with acute lymphoblastic leukemia.

This clonotype was seen a few times. The chain joins TRBV20-1 to TRBJ2-1; D is undetermined. CDR1 DFQATT and CDR2 SNEGSKA come from the germline V gene (reference sequence). The CDR3 consists of 17 residues. Trimming removed 0 bases from V and 3 bases from J, with 18 bases in between. The CDR3 sequence: CSARDYPGGANYNEQFF. In nucleotides, the CDR3 is TGCAGTGCTAGAGATTACCCCGGCGGAGCCAACTACAATGAGCAGTTCTTC.

This clonotype was seen more than once but under ten times. V is TRBV10-3 and J is TRBJ1-5; TRBD1 might be the D (5 bases). The V end was cut by 1 base, the J end by 6 bases, with 13 bases between. CDR3 size: 15 residues. Looked up from germline, CDR1 is ENHRY and CDR2 is SYGVKD. The CDR3 DNA is TGTGCCATCAGTGAGTGGGGGTCGGGCGGTCAGCCCCAGCATTTT. Protein product: CAISEWGSGGQPQHF.

This clonotype was observed a handful of times. The chain joins TRBV7-8 to TRBJ2-7; 10 positions agree with TRBD1. CDR3 length equals 14 residues. The germline V gene encodes CDR1 SGHVS and CDR2 FQNEAQ. The V and J ends lost 3 bases and 4 bases, in that order; junction bases with no gene match: 3. The CDR3 is CASSFGTGEYEQYF. DNA for the CDR3: TGTGCCAGCAGCTTCGGGACAGGGGAATACGAGCAGTACTTC.

The sample holds many counts of this clonotype. The chain carries TRBV29-1 and TRBJ2-5, with D possibly being TRBD2 (6 bases). The germline gives CDR1 SQVTM, CDR2 ANQGSEA. This CDR3 comprises 12 residues. V was clipped by 7 bases and J by 2 bases, with 11 bases between them. The CDR3 sequence: CSGGDGQETQYF. The CDR3 DNA sequence: TGCAGCGGCGGGGACGGTCAAGAGACCCAGTACTTC.

This clonotype was recorded at least ten times. This rearrangement joins TRBV2 to TRBJ2-1; the D is unclear. This CDR3 region has 15 residues. Germline CDR1 SNHLY, CDR2 FYNNEI. V was shortened by 4 bases and J by 1 base, with 11 bases between the two germline ends. CDR3 sequence (DNA): TGTGCCAGCAGTGGAAATCGGCGGTCCTACAATGAGCAGTTCTTC. Translated: CASSGNRRSYNEQFF. The entire variable domain, with the rest obtained from reference TRBV2 and TRBJ2-1, is as follows: EPEVTQTPSHQVTQMGQEVILRCVPISNHLYFYWYRQILGQKVEFLVSFYNNEISEKSEIFDDQFSVERPDGSNFTLKIRSTKLEDSAMYFCASSGNRRSYNEQFFGPGTRLTVL.

The chain recombines TRBV11-1 with TRBJ2-1, with 9 bases fitting TRBD2. The V gene end was trimmed by 8 bases and the J gene end by 2 bases; junction bases not matched to a gene: 10. Looked up from germline, CDR1 is SGHAT and CDR2 is FQDESV (reference sequence). The CDR3 runs 16 residues. CDR3 DNA sequence: TGTGCCAGCGTCCTCGGGCGGGAGGGTCCCTACAATGAGCAGTTCTTC. The encoded protein is CASVLGREGPYNEQFF.

The rearrangement joins TRBV12-3 or TRBV12-4 to TRBJ1-1, with 8 bases lining up with TRBD1. The CDR3 length is 12 residues. J lost 7 bases, V lost 6 bases, and 4 bases had no gene match. CDR3 region: CASRDRGSEAFF. The CDR3 nucleotides read TGTGCCAGCAGAGACAGGGGCAGTGAAGCTTTCTTT.

This clonotype appeared many times. The chain is built from TRBV29-1 and TRBJ1-1; D ambiguous. Germline-derived CDR1 and CDR2 are SQVTM and ANQGSEA. This CDR3 is built from 13 residues. Trimming removed 0 bases at V and 7 bases at J, with 12 bases between. The CDR3 loop is CSVEDGQADEAFF. The CDR3 coding sequence is TGCAGCGTTGAAGATGGCCAAGCCGATGAAGCTTTCTTT.

This clonotype was found a few times. V is TRBV29-1 and J is TRBJ2-1; D is undetermined. The V gene lost 3 bases and the J gene lost 0 bases, with 15 bases spanning the gap. Germline CDR1 reads SQVTM; CDR2 reads ANQGSEA. The CDR3 has 16 residues. CDR3 region: CSVDLHDILSYNEQFF. The CDR3 DNA is TGCAGCGTTGATCTACACGACATCCTCTCCTACAATGAGCAGTTCTTC.

This clonotype appeared many times. The chain is built from TRBV7-2 and TRBJ1-6, with TRBD1 as a possible D gene (6 bases). Germline CDR1 SGHTA, CDR2 FQGNSA. V was clipped by 5 bases and J by 7 bases, with 15 bases between them. This CDR3 comprises 15 residues. The CDR3 DNA reads as TGTGCCAGCAGCGCTAAGAGGACAGAAAATTCACCCCTCCACTTT. Amino acids: CASSAKRTENSPLHF.

This chain links TRBV29-1 with TRBJ2-7; no firm D call. With 4 bases removed from V and 5 bases from J, the gap between germline ends came to 9 bases. Germline V lookup: CDR1 SQVTM, CDR2 ANQGSEA. This CDR3 contains 11 residues. In DNA form, the CDR3 reads TGCAGCGTTGCGGTCCAGAACGAGCAGTACTTC. It is translated as CSVAVQNEQYF.

This clonotype was recorded at least ten times. The rearrangement uses TRBV13 and TRBJ2-7; TRBD2 matches 14 bases. Germline V CDR1 and CDR2: PRHDT, FYEKMQ (reference sequence). The CDR3 is 15 residues long. V gave up 5 bases and J gave up 2 bases; unmatched junction bases: 2. This CDR3 reads CASSRGLAGAYEQYF. CDR3 coding DNA: TGTGCCAGCAGCCGGGGACTAGCGGGGGCCTACGAGCAGTACTTC.

This clonotype was recorded many times. This chain joins TRBV4-2 and TRBJ2-1; the match to TRBD2 covers 11 bases. This CDR3 region has 19 residues. Germline assignment: CDR1 LGHNA and CDR2 YNFKEQ. Unmatched junction bases numbered 18, after V lost 4 bases and J lost 7 bases. The CDR3 DNA is TGTGCCAGCAGCCCAGCAGTAAGAGCTAGCGGGAGGAAGGGGAATGAGCAGTTCTTC. Translating gives CASSPAVRASGRKGNEQFF.

This clonotype was observed at least ten times. The J gene is TRBJ2-5, the V gene TRBV29-1; 10 bases match TRBD2. After removal of 4 bases from V and 2 bases from J, the junction contained 7 bases not matched to a gene. Germline values: CDR1 SQVTM, CDR2 ANQGSEA. This CDR3 has 15 amino acids. For the CDR3, the DNA is TGCAGCGTTGTACCACTAGCGGGAACTCAAGAGACCCAGTACTTC. This gives the protein CSVVPLAGTQETQYF.

The J gene is TRBJ2-7, the V gene TRBV20-1, with TRBD2 identical over 12 bases. The CDR3 runs to 16 residues. From germline, CDR1 is DFQATT and CDR2 SNEGSKA (reference sequence). Losses at the gene ends were 5 bases for V and 6 bases for J; bases not matched to a gene: 14. The DNA for the CDR3 is TGCAGTGCTCCCCATCCGTCGACTAGCGGGAGTGGCGAGCAGTACTTC. This translates into CSAPHPSTSGSGEQYF.

This clonotype was recorded many times. J is TRBJ2-7 and V is TRBV12-3 or TRBV12-4; D not certain. Trimming left V 4 bases short and J 0 bases short, with 13 bases between. The CDR3 has 15 residues. CDR3 in DNA: TGTGCCAGCAGTTCCCTGGGCAAAAGCTCCTACGAGCAGTACTTC. Translated: CASSSLGKSSYEQYF.

This clonotype has a count of ten or more. The gene calls are TRBV12-3 or TRBV12-4 and TRBJ2-3, with D possibly being TRBD1 (5 bases). CDR3 length: 18 residues. The V end was cut by 1 base, the J end by 0 bases, with 17 bases between. This CDR3 reads CASSLVAGKISSTDTQYF. The DNA for the CDR3 is TGTGCCAGCAGTTTAGTGGCAGGGAAAATATCTAGCACAGATACGCAGTATTTT.

This chain connects TRBV12-3 or TRBV12-4 to TRBJ1-1, with D unclear. CDR3 length: 15 amino acids. The V end was cut by 5 bases, the J end by 1 base, with 14 bases between. The CDR3 reads CASSPRAGRNTEAFF. In nucleotides, the CDR3 is TGTGCCAGCAGTCCGCGGGCGGGCAGGAACACTGAAGCTTTCTTT.

At least ten counts were recorded for this clonotype. The V and J genes are TRBV20-1 and TRBJ2-5, with 7 bases that match TRBD2. Unmatched junction bases numbered 7, after V lost 3 bases and J lost 3 bases. The V gene's germline CDR1 is DFQATT and CDR2 SNEGSKA (reference sequence). The CDR3 consists of 14 residues. CDR3 amino acids: CSASSPSGEETQYF. CDR3 DNA sequence: TGCAGTGCTAGTTCCCCTAGCGGAGAAGAGACCCAGTACTTC.

Many counts were recorded for this clonotype. J is TRBJ2-3 and V is TRBV25-1; 7 bases are a match to TRBD2. The V segment lost 2 bases and the J segment 5 bases; nucleotides outside the gene matches: 7. Germline V gene data show CDR1 as MGHDK and CDR2 as SYGVNS. CDR3 length equals 15 residues. CDR3 protein: CASSEPGGGLDTQYF. DNA of the CDR3: TGTGCCAGCAGTGAACCGGGAGGAGGCCTAGATACGCAGTATTTT.

The chain employs TRBV5-5 and TRBJ1-4; D is unclear. CDR3 length equals 17 residues. CDR1 and CDR2 from the germline V gene are SGHKS and YYEKEE (reference sequence). Trimming stripped 3 bases from V and 0 bases from J, with 15 bases between. The CDR3 nucleotides read TGTGCCAGCAGCTCGAGGCGCCCGATTGCAACTAATGAAAAACTGTTTTTT. Amino acids: CASSSRRPIATNEKLFF.

The chain has TRBV7-2 and TRBJ2-1; 11 nucleotides line up with TRBD2. CDR3 length equals 15 residues. Germline CDR1 is SGHTA and CDR2 is FQGNSA. V was clipped by 5 bases and J by 8 bases; unmatched bases: 8. CDR3 amino acids: CASSATSGSWYEQFF. The CDR3 DNA follows: TGTGCCAGCAGCGCTACTAGCGGGAGTTGGTATGAGCAGTTCTTC.

Ten or more counts support this clonotype. The chain links TRBV20-1 to TRBJ2-7; a weak D match, TRBD1 (5 bases). V was clipped by 0 bases and J by 1 base, with 13 bases between them. This CDR3 has 15 amino acids. CDR1 DFQATT and CDR2 SNEGSKA come from the germline V gene (reference sequence). The chain's CDR3 is CSAREGVLGSYEQYF. The DNA for the CDR3 is TGCAGTGCTAGAGAAGGGGTCCTAGGGTCCTACGAGCAGTACTTC.

This clonotype was recorded many times. The CDR3 here is CASSQEAGLAGETQYF. The CDR3 DNA sequence: TGCGCCAGCAGCCAAGAAGCGGGGCTAGCGGGAGAGACCCAGTACTTC. The chain joins TRBV4-1 to TRBJ2-5; 8 bases map to TRBD2. Germline CDR1 reads MGHRA; CDR2 reads YSYEKL. V dropped 0 bases and J dropped 4; count of bases not matched to a gene: 7. CDR3 length equals 16 residues.

The chain uses TRBV6-5 and TRBJ1-1; D not resolved. CDR1 and CDR2 from the germline V gene are MNHEY and SVGAGI. V lost 2 bases and J 0 bases, leaving 7 bases between the germline ends. The CDR3 consists of 14 residues. This chain's CDR3 is CASSYLPMNTEAFF. CDR3 coding DNA: TGTGCCAGCAGTTACCTGCCCATGAACACTGAAGCTTTCTTT.

There are many counts of this clonotype. It is unclear where the CDR3 begins or ends on the DNA, so no DNA is shown, and the CDR3 is as TCRdb lists it. The chain links TRBV27 to TRBJ2-3. The CDR3 totals 14 residues, both ends included. From germline, CDR1 is MNHEY and CDR2 SMNVEV (reference sequence). The CDR3 loop is CASSSSAYTDTQYF.

This clonotype was observed at least ten times. The chain couples TRBV20-1 to TRBJ2-3; D is undetermined. The CDR3 has 11 residues. Trimming cost V 3 bases and J 8 bases, with 9 bases left between them. CDR1 is DFQATT, CDR2 SNEGSKA, per germline (reference sequence). The CDR3 DNA is TGCAGTGCTAGTCAAAAGGGTACGCAGTATTTT. Its protein is CSASQKGTQYF.

This clonotype was seen many times. V gene TRBV12-3 or TRBV12-4 combines with J gene TRBJ2-3; a possible D gene is TRBD2 (6 bases). The CDR3 has 12 residues. V was clipped by 2 bases and J by 8 bases, with 8 bases between them. The CDR3 loop is CASSLPGGTQYF. The CDR3 coding sequence is TGTGCCAGCAGTTTACCCGGGGGTACGCAGTATTTT.

There are a few counts of this clonotype. This chain connects TRBV6-1 to TRBJ2-3, with D hard to call. V lost 6 bases to trimming and J lost 5 bases, with 21 bases between them. In germline, CDR1 is MNHNS, CDR2 SASEGT. The CDR3 runs 16 residues. CDR3: CASSPDSVGFIDTQYF. Written as DNA, the CDR3 is TGTGCCAGCAGCCCTGACTCTGTCGGGTTTATAGATACGCAGTATTTT.

The table lists this clonotype with many counts. The rearrangement joins TRBV29-1 to TRBJ1-1, with no clear D. V gave up 3 bases and J gave up 1 base, with 12 bases separating them. Germline V gives CDR1 SQVTM, CDR2 ANQGSEA. CDR3 length equals 14 residues. This chain's CDR3 is CSVDDGLENTEAFF. CDR3 coding DNA: TGCAGCGTTGATGACGGACTAGAGAACACTGAAGCTTTCTTT.

This clonotype was observed many times. A read error may produce the germline difference seen at one junction end. The CDR3 DNA sequence: TGTGCCAGCAGGTCCTCGCCGGGACCGTGCGGCTTC. Protein: CASRSSPGPCGF. V and J are TRBV7-8 and TRBJ2-5, with D perhaps TRBD1 or TRBD2 (5 bases each). Germline assignment: CDR1 SGHVS and CDR2 FQNEAQ. CDR3 length equals 12 residues.

This clonotype was counted ten times or more. The chain joins TRBV20-1 to TRBJ2-3; no clear D. The CDR3 loop spans 14 amino acids. Germline values: CDR1 DFQATT, CDR2 SNEGSKA (reference sequence). Trimming took 4 bases from V and 2 from J, leaving 13 bases between them. CDR3 sequence (DNA): TGCAGTGCTAATGACATTGGTATCACAGATACGCAGTATTTT. It codes for CSANDIGITDTQYF.